The present T cell receptor (beta chain) was sequenced within a study of T cell changes during pregnancy in multiple sclerosis (dated 2019 in TCRdb). The study in broad terms: In women with multiple sclerosis, the researchers looked at how the T cell repertoire shifted as pregnancy progressed.

Notes on this clone: Its recognized antigen is unknown. No qualities accompany the bases; no much larger clone lies one base away.

The receptor library was made with the immunoSEQ multiplex PCR assay. The table comes from immuneACCESS by way of TCRdb, which keeps in-frame sequences with V and J called. Part of the clones is missing from these tables; in studies checked, under half for an unresolved V gene and the rest for unknown reasons. In this sample the table shows 45,000 to 55,000 clones, about 93% of which occur a single time. The top ten clonotypes cover roughly 0.6% of the sample. This clonotype was sampled from a female donor in good health, enrolled as a control in a pregnancy study. This material consisted of CD4+ T cells from peripheral blood mononuclear cells, taken after pregnancy.

The base sequence is TGTGCCAGCAGTTTAGGGGGCGCTAATGAAAAACTGTTTTTT. This gives the protein CASSLGGANEKLFF. The rearranged chain carries TRBV28 and TRBJ1-4, and the D gene may be TRBD1, 6 bases matching. The germline V gene provides CDR1 MDHEN and CDR2 SYDVKM. CDR3 length: 14 amino acids, cysteine to phenylalanine. Of all the DNA, just the CDR3 is kept, 42 bases in frame from base 1. V gives up 2 bases and J gives up 3 bases, and the segment between their germline ends measures 7 bases.